This TCR beta chain was observed in a study of cytomegalovirus exposure and HLA in healthy donors. Sequenced by immunoSEQ multiplex PCR; TCRdb stores in-frame clones only, minus some. The sample lists more than 250,000 clones; 75% to 90% were seen once. The sequence came from a woman under 30 in good health and CMV-seronegative. Sequenced sample: PBMCs.

The CDR3 DNA is TGTGCCAGCACGGGACTAGTCGAGCAGTACTTC. It codes for CASTGLVEQYF. This chain links TRBV2 with TRBJ2-7; the match to TRBD2 covers 8 bases. The germline V gene has CDR1 SNHLY and CDR2 FYNNEI. CDR3 length equals 11 residues. V trimming: 7 bases; J trimming: 6 bases; junction bases outside the gene matches: 2.